These 21 T cell receptor beta chains share one sample of origin, sequenced in a study of siplizumab effects on memory and regulatory T cells. Sequencing used immunoSEQ multiplex PCR; TCRdb keeps in-frame clones, though not all of them. This table has 100,000 or so clones, 91% appearing once. The sequenced sample was CD4+ T cells sorted from blood. These TCRs come from a human donor in good health. Some clones in this sample may be carry-over from other donors' samples.

This chain links TRBV18 with TRBJ1-1; D gene unclear. Germline values: CDR1 KGHSH, CDR2 LQKENI. The CDR3 contains 16 residues. Between the trimmed V and J ends, which lost 3 bases and 1 base, there was a span of 15 bases. In DNA form, the CDR3 reads TGTGCCAGCTCACCGGCAAACGGGCAGACGAACACTGAAGCTTTCTTT. Translation: CASSPANGQTNTEAFF.

The chain couples TRBV27 to TRBJ2-7, with 7 bases aligning to TRBD1. Germline-derived CDR1 and CDR2 are MNHEY and SMNVEV (reference sequence). The length of the CDR3 is 14 residues. V trimming: 2 bases; J trimming: 3 bases; junction bases outside the gene matches: 4. The chain's CDR3 is CASSLEGQHYEQYF. DNA for the CDR3: TGTGCCAGCAGTTTAGAGGGACAGCACTACGAGCAGTACTTC.

This chain joins TRBV29-1 and TRBJ1-2, with D perhaps TRBD1 (6 bases). Trimming cost V 7 bases and J 4 bases, with 10 bases left between them. The CDR3 runs to 11 residues. In germline, CDR1 is SQVTM, CDR2 ANQGSEA. The CDR3 spells CSELTGYGYTF. The DNA for the CDR3 is TGCAGCGAACTGACAGGCTATGGCTACACCTTC.

The sample holds a few counts of this clone. The chain is built from TRBV19 and TRBJ1-5; D is unclear. The ends were cut back, 5 bases at V and 3 bases at J, with 8 bases in the middle. Germline-derived CDR1 and CDR2 are LNHDA and SQIVND (reference sequence). This CDR3 comprises 13 residues. This CDR3 is CASSVRVNQPQHF. The CDR3 DNA is TGTGCCAGTAGTGTCCGGGTCAATCAGCCCCAGCATTTT.

V gene TRBV7-8 combines with J gene TRBJ2-2; 10 bases are a match to TRBD1. The CDR3 has 14 residues. The junction had 5 bases not matched to a gene; V was cut back by 7 bases and J by 6 bases. Germline CDR1 and CDR2: SGHVS and FQNEAQ. The CDR3 loop reads CASTVGTGAGELFF. The CDR3, as DNA: TGTGCCAGCACCGTCGGGACAGGGGCCGGGGAGCTGTTTTTT. The variable domain in full, with the rest retrieved from reference TRBV7-8 and TRBJ2-2, is GAGVSQSPRYKVAKRGQDVALRCDPISGHVSLFWYQQALGQGPEFLTYFQNEAQLDKSGLPSDRFFAERPEGSVSTLKIQRTQQEDSAVYLCASTVGTGAGELFFGEGSRLTVL.

CDR3 sequence: CASSPRGQQETQYF. The CDR3 nucleotides read TGTGCCAGCAGCCCCCGCGGACAGCAAGAGACCCAGTACTTC. The J gene is TRBJ2-5, the V gene TRBV9; TRBD1 might be the D (6 bases). Germline-derived CDR1 and CDR2 are SGDLS and YYNGEE. V lost 4 bases and J lost 2, with 12 bases in between. The CDR3 runs 14 residues.

This clone came up once. The chain joins TRBV4-1 to TRBJ2-1, with 13 positions matching TRBD2. Trimming removed 3 bases from V and 8 bases from J; junction bases left unmatched: 4. The CDR3 has 15 residues. The V gene's germline CDR1 is MGHRA and CDR2 YSYEKL. The CDR3 nucleotides are TGCGCCAGCAGCCACCGGACTAGCGGGAGACATGAGCAGTTCTTC. Its translation: CASSHRTSGRHEQFF.

This chain uses TRBV28 with TRBJ2-5; D perhaps matches TRBD1 (6 bases). V lost 5 bases, J lost 5 bases, and 18 bases lay in between. The CDR3 covers 15 residues. From germline, CDR1 is MDHEN and CDR2 SYDVKM. The CDR3 is CASSNLGGFGETQYF. The CDR3, as DNA: TGTGCCAGCAGTAATCTAGGGGGTTTTGGTGAGACCCAGTACTTC.

V is TRBV11-2 and J is TRBJ1-2; D may be TRBD1 (5 bases). Germline V gene lookup returns CDR1 SGHAT and CDR2 FQNNGV. The CDR3 runs 17 residues. V dropped 1 base and J dropped 1 base, with 16 bases sitting between them. The CDR3 bases are TGTGCCAGCAGCTTAGCAGAGCGGGGCAGGGTTAACTATGGCTACACCTTC. Translating it yields CASSLAERGRVNYGYTF.

The rearrangement links TRBV28 to TRBJ2-3; 7 nucleotides match TRBD1. V was clipped by 9 bases and J by 5 bases; unmatched bases: 2. Germline V gene sequence: CDR1 MDHEN, CDR2 SYDVKM. The CDR3 loop spans 11 amino acids. For the CDR3, the DNA is TGTGCCAGTACAGGGGAAGATACGCAGTATTTT. It translates to CASTGEDTQYF.

The gene calls are TRBV7-3 and TRBJ2-3, with 14 positions matching TRBD2. Germline CDR1 SGHTA, CDR2 FQGTGA. V trimming: 5 bases; J trimming: 2 bases; junction bases outside the gene matches: 6. The CDR3 extends over 17 amino acids. CDR3 nucleotides: TGTGCCAGCAGCGAGACTAGCGGGAGGGAAAACACAGATACGCAGTATTTT. Amino acid sequence: CASSETSGRENTDTQYF.

This chain uses TRBV14 with TRBJ1-2; 8 bases align to TRBD1. Per germline, CDR1 SGHDN and CDR2 FVKESK. Trimming cost V 1 base and J 6 bases; bases outside gene matches: 10. The CDR3 runs to 16 residues. As DNA, the CDR3 is TGTGCCAGCAGCCAAGCTAGCGTCAGGGGGCACGATGGCTACACCTTC. Its translation: CASSQASVRGHDGYTF.

CDR3 nucleotides: TGTGCCATCAGCGATGGACAGGGCCTCTATGGCTACACCTTC. The encoded protein is CAISDGQGLYGYTF. This chain uses TRBV10-3 with TRBJ1-2; TRBD1 matches 8 bases. This CDR3 is built from 14 residues. Germline CDR1 reads ENHRY; CDR2 reads SYGVKD. J was trimmed by 4 bases and V by 6 bases; bases with no gene match: 7.

The V and J genes are TRBV19 and TRBJ2-1; D uncertain. The V gene's germline CDR1 is LNHDA and CDR2 SQIVND (reference sequence). This CDR3 contains 15 residues. Trimming took off 6 bases at V and 4 bases at J, with 16 bases between the two ends. CDR3 amino acids: CASRPTDTKYNEQFF. CDR3 DNA sequence: TGTGCCAGTAGGCCGACTGACACCAAATACAATGAGCAGTTCTTC.

The chain carries TRBV27 and TRBJ1-5, with unresolved D. The germline V gene encodes CDR1 MNHEY and CDR2 SMNVEV (reference sequence). Trimming pared 8 bases from V and 1 base from J, leaving 6 bases between. The length of the CDR3 is 12 residues. The DNA for the CDR3 is TGTGCCAGCCACGGCAGCAATCAGCCCCAGCATTTT. Translation: CASHGSNQPQHF.

This chain joins TRBV10-1 and TRBJ2-7; 10 bases map to TRBD2. The germline gives CDR1 WNHNN, CDR2 SYGVQD (reference sequence). The V and J ends lost 0 bases and 4 bases, in that order; junction bases with no gene match: 6. This CDR3 is 16 amino acids long. The DNA of the CDR3 is TGCGCCAGCAGTGAGTCGCCTAGCGGGAGCGTATACGAGCAGTACTTC. Amino acids: CASSESPSGSVYEQYF.

V is TRBV15 and J is TRBJ2-3, with 14 bases that match TRBD2. Germline V CDR1 and CDR2: LNHNV, YYDKDF (reference sequence). Trimming cost V 5 bases and J 4 bases; bases outside gene matches: 11. The CDR3 contains 18 residues. The CDR3 reads CATSGHAGLAGDADTQYF. The CDR3 DNA is TGTGCCACCAGCGGACACGCGGGACTAGCGGGAGATGCAGATACGCAGTATTTT.

This chain uses TRBV7-8 with TRBJ2-7; D possibly corresponds to TRBD2 (5 bases). V dropped 0 bases and J dropped 11 bases, with 11 bases sitting between them. The CDR3 has 12 residues. Germline loops: CDR1 SGHVS, CDR2 FQNEAQ. The CDR3 here is CASSLARTEEYF. The DNA of the CDR3 is TGTGCCAGCAGCTTAGCTCGGACGGAGGAGTACTTC.

This chain joins TRBV2 and TRBJ2-1; D remains ambiguous. Trimming took off 8 bases at V and 5 bases at J, with 10 bases between the two ends. This CDR3 has 12 residues. CDR1 and CDR2 from the germline V gene are SNHLY and FYNNEI. In DNA, the CDR3 is TGTGCCAGCTTGGCCAGGAACAATGAGCAGTTCTTC. Its protein product is CASLARNNEQFF.

The chain uses TRBV7-6 and TRBJ2-5; D possibly corresponds to TRBD1 (7 bases). V lost 2 bases, J lost 5 bases, and 15 bases lay in between. The CDR3 is 15 amino acids. Germline assignment: CDR1 SGHVS and CDR2 FNYEAQ. CDR3: CASSLRRGQWETQYF. Here the CDR3 DNA reads TGTGCCAGCAGCTTACGGCGGGGACAGTGGGAGACCCAGTACTTC.

The chain uses TRBV18 and TRBJ1-4, with D perhaps matching TRBD1 (5 bases). CDR3 size: 15 residues. The V gene lost 5 bases and the J gene lost 3 bases, with 13 bases spanning the gap. Germline values: CDR1 KGHSH, CDR2 LQKENI. Written as DNA, the CDR3 is TGTGCCAGCTCAGAGACTGACAGTCCTAATGAAAAACTGTTTTTT. Its translation is CASSETDSPNEKLFF.